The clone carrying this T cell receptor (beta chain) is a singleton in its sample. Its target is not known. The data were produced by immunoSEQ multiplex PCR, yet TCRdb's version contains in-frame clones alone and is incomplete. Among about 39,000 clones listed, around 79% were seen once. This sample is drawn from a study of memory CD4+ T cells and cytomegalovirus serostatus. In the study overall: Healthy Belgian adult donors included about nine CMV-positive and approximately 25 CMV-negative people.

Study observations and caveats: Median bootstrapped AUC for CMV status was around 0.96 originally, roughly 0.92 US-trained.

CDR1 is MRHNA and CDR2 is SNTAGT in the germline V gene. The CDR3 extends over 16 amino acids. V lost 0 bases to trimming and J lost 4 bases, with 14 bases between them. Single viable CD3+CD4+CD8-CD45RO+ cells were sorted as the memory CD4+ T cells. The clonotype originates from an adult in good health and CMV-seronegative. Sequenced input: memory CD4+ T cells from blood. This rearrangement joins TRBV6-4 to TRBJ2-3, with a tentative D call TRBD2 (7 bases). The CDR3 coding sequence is TGTGCCAGCAGTGACTCGGTGGGGGGGCCATCAGATACGCAGTATTTT. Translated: CASSDSVGGPSDTQYF.